This T cell receptor (beta chain) came from a study of identical twins (dated by TCRdb to 2016 to 2017). In the study overall: TCR alpha and beta repertoires from monozygotic twins, unrelated adults of various ages and cord blood were deep-sequenced to test whether fetal clonotypes persist. To rule out contamination, replicate twin experiments were performed at different times with different library preparation protocols. The research as a whole found: Because the same donors could not be followed over many years, conclusions were based on cross-sectional statistical analysis. Excess twin sharing in beta out-of-frame sequences was weaker because fewer shared sequences lowered the signal-to-noise ratio. Fewer insertions were carried by abundant cord blood beta clonotypes; a weaker similar trend was observed in young adult naive repertoires, while no such trend was observed in memory repertoires. Compared with coincidental sharing between unrelated individuals, out-of-frame TCR alpha sequences shared between twins showed an excess of sequences with low generation probability. In monozygotic twins, out-of-frame TCR alpha sharing was systematically underestimated by recombination models, although the models agreed with sharing between unrelated individuals. Zero-insertion analyses could be partly confounded by invariant T cells such as MAIT and iNKT, although diverse VJ usage argued against such confounding for most clonotypes.

Every donor was a healthy Caucasian. Three pairs of female monozygotic twins, all aged roughly 18 to 29 years, were included in the twin cohort. Peripheral blood mononuclear cells were the source from which RNA for the TCR libraries was isolated. Counted from cysteine to phenylalanine, this CDR3 has 14 amino acids. Just CDR3 DNA is preserved here, 42 bases in frame from base 1. According to the germline V gene (reference sequence), CDR1 reads SEHNR and CDR2 reads FQNEAQ. V is clipped by 5 bases and J by 6 bases, and the sequence between their germline boundaries is 15 bases long. Libraries were constructed by 5' RACE. TCRdb lists the instrument as Illumina HiSeq 2000. A universal primer binding site was introduced by template switching, and a unique molecular identifier was present in the final cDNA, enabling accurate counting of TCR cDNA molecules. First-strand cDNA for TCR alpha and beta chains was synthesized from specific primers in the conserved constant-segment region. To control for contamination, each cDNA library was double barcoded with a SMART-Mk sample barcode plus Illumina barcodes. TruSeq adapter sequences along with Illumina sample barcodes were introduced in two successive PCR steps. TCR alpha and beta cDNA libraries were sequenced on the Illumina HiSeq platform with custom primers. Per the authors' processing: Raw reads were processed with MiGEC to extract unique molecular identifiers, and MiXCR was used to determine CDR3 positions. For each individual, recombination models were inferred using an EM algorithm with the repgenHMM and IGoR tools. The tcR package in R was used for shared clonotype analysis, with sharing normalized by the product of cloneset sizes. Out-of-frame nonproductive sequences were analyzed to study raw recombination free of thymic and clonal selection effects. The raw public data were reprocessed by TCRdb itself: fastp quality trimming at Q25, MiXCR clonotype calling, in-frame beta chains only. Rows merge per CDR3 protein into single entries with the most common DNA and genes. None of the V and J calls come from the authors' own analysis; TCRdb made them. This sample lists approximately 620,000 distinct CDR3 sequences; over 8.5% were detected once. The ten largest make up around 0.98% of the sample.

This clonotype was picked up many times. Its cognate antigen has yet to be identified. No much larger clone exists at a distance of one base, and base qualities are not known. These same records also appear under a second study, on yellow fever vaccine responses in identical twins. As described in the second report: The T cell response to vaccination in identical twins was reported by the authors to appear partly convergent and partly personalized. Focusing on identical twins, the study followed the T cell clones that responded to the vaccine, and did so with precision.

The chain is encoded by TRBV7-9 joined to TRBJ2-3, with a tentative D gene TRBD2 over 5 matching bases. The sequenced sample consisted of PBMCs. The receptor comes from a woman in her late teens or twenties in good health. The nucleotide sequence reads TGTGCCAGCAGCCCTACCGGACTGCTTGATACGCAGTATTTT. It specifies CASSPTGLLDTQYF. The reference TRBV7-9 and TRBJ2-3 proteins fill in what lies around the CDR3, so the full variable domain reads DTGVSQNPRHKITKRGQNVTFRCDPISEHNRLYWYRQTLGQGPEFLTYFQNEAQLEKSRLLSDRFSAERPKGSFSTLEIQRTEQGDSAMYLCASSPTGLLDTQYFGPGTRLTVL.